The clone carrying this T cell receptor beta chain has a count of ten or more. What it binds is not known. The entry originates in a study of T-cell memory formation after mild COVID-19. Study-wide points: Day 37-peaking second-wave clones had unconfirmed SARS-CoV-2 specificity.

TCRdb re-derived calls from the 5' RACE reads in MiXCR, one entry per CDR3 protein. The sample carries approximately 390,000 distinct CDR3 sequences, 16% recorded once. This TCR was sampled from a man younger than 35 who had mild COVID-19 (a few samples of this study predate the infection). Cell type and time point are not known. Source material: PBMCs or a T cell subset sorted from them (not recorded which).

CDR3 sequence: CASQGYNQPQHF. In DNA, the CDR3 is TGTGCCAGCCAGGGGTACAATCAGCCCCAGCATTTT. The chain employs TRBV7-2 and TRBJ1-5, with D possibly being TRBD1 (6 bases). The germline V gene has CDR1 SGHTA and CDR2 FQGNSA. Trimming removed 8 bases from V and 3 bases from J, with 8 bases in between. This CDR3 has 12 amino acids. Drawing the rest from reference TRBV7-2 and TRBJ1-5, the complete variable domain is GAGVSQSPSNKVTEKGKDVELRCDPISGHTALYWYRQSLGQGLEFLIYFQGNSAPDKSGLPSDRFSAERTGGSVSTLTIQRTQQEDSAVYLCASQGYNQPQHFGDGTRLSIL.